This T cell receptor beta chain was profiled in a study of blood T cells in healthy people across ages. Only a few counts were recorded for this clonotype. The length of the CDR3 is 14 residues. The V gene lost 6 bases and the J gene lost 4 bases, with 16 bases spanning the gap. Germline CDR1 ENHRY, CDR2 SYGVKD. With a J-beta primer mix and a sample-barcoded 5' primer, a second PCR ran 7 to 11 cycles. TCRdb reprocessed the 5' RACE reads with MiXCR, giving one entry per CDR3 protein. Here the sample spans 900,000 to 950,000 distinct CDR3 sequences, about 27% being singletons. These data also featured in a second study, about T cells of mothers and their children.

The clonotype comes from a woman aged 40-49 years in good health. The rearrangement uses TRBV10-3 and TRBJ2-7; D uncertain. Sequenced: blood. The CDR3 reads CAIRPEGSVYEQYF. Written as DNA, the CDR3 is TGTGCCATCAGACCCGAAGGGTCGGTATACGAGCAGTACTTC.